The following is a T cell receptor beta chain sequence with its context. Its target is unknown. The data originate from a study of blood T cells in healthy people across ages. For the second PCR, which ran for about 6 to 11 cycles, a sample-barcoded 5' primer and a J-beta primer mix were used. TCRdb re-called the 5' RACE reads through MiXCR, storing one row per CDR3 protein. Of hundreds of thousands of distinct CDR3 sequences detected, roughly 43% appear once; the ten largest clones hold roughly 30%. Germline values: CDR1 KGHDR, CDR2 SFDVKD. The CDR3 has 14 amino acids. V gave up 4 bases and J gave up 2 bases, with 8 bases separating them. It was approximately 9 milliliters of peripheral blood that were drawn from each donor. Broader study findings: There was no known CMV status for donors, so expanded clonotype changes were possibly confounded.

This clonotype was obtained from a man older than 75 in good health. The chain employs TRBV24-1 and TRBJ2-1, with D maybe TRBD1 (5 bases). The specimen was blood. CDR3 loop: CATSDETAYNEQFF. The CDR3 DNA sequence: TGTGCCACCAGTGACGAGACAGCCTACAATGAGCAGTTCTTC.